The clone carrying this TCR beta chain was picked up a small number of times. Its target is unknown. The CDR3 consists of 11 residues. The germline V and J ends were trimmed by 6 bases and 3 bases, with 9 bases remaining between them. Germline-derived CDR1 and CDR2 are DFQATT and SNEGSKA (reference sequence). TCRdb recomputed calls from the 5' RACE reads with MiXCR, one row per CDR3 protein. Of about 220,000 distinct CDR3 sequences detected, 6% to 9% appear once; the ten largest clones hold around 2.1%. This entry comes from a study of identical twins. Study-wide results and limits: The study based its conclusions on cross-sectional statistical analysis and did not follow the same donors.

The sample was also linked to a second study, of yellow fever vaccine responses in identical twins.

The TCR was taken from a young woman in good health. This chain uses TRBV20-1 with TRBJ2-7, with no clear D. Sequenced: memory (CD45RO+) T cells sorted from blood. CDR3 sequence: CSAKVSYEQYF. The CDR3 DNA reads TGCAGTGCGAAGGTGAGCTACGAGCAGTACTTC.